A selection of T cell receptor beta chains follows, all from one sample in a study of control samples from healthy donors and cancer patients. Repertoires were generated with immunoSEQ multiplex PCR, while TCRdb's copy carries only in-frame clones and drops some. The table shows 90,000 to 120,000 clones, with around 80% occurring only once. The sequenced material came from blood. The source of these receptors is a young man in good health. The CDR3 runs from the conserved cysteine through the conserved F or W. The D gene is left open where the match is weak. Only some rows state a clone size, as once, few, many or a class for expanded clones.

v_call: TRBV7-2
clone_size: -
j_call: TRBJ1-2
d_call: -
cdr3_nt: TGTGCCAGCAGCTTAGCGCTCCATGGCTACACCTTC
cdr3_aa: CASSLALHGYTF

v_call: TRBV4-2
clone_size: -
j_call: TRBJ1-2
d_call: TRBD1
cdr3_nt: TGTGCCAGCAGCCAAGGCACAGGGGTCTATGGCTACACCTTC
cdr3_aa: CASSQGTGVYGYTF

v_call: TRBV7-2
clone_size: -
j_call: TRBJ2-1
d_call: -
cdr3_nt: TGTGCCAGCAGCTCGGGACCGGGGGAAGAGCAGTTCTTC
cdr3_aa: CASSSGPGEEQFF

v_call: TRBV5-1
clone_size: -
j_call: TRBJ2-2
d_call: TRBD1
cdr3_nt: TGCGCCAGCGACCGACAGGGCACCGGGGAGCTGTTTTTT
cdr3_aa: CASDRQGTGELFF

v_call: TRBV29-1
clone_size: few
j_call: TRBJ1-2
d_call: -
cdr3_nt: TGCAGCGTTGAAGATGGGACGGTCTATGGCTACACCTTC
cdr3_aa: CSVEDGTVYGYTF

v_call: TRBV3-1/TRBV3-2
clone_size: -
j_call: TRBJ1-1
d_call: -
cdr3_nt: TGTGCCAGCAGCCGGGGGGGCGGGGCGAACACTGAAGCTTTCTTT
cdr3_aa: CASSRGGGANTEAFF

v_call: TRBV5-1
clone_size: once
j_call: TRBJ2-3
d_call: -
cdr3_nt: TGCGCCAGCAGCTTGGCCACAGATACGCAGTATTTT
cdr3_aa: CASSLATDTQYF

v_call: TRBV6-5
clone_size: -
j_call: TRBJ1-2
d_call: -
cdr3_nt: TGTGCCAGCAGTTATGGGACCAAAAGGGGCTACACCTTC
cdr3_aa: CASSYGTKRGYTF

v_call: TRBV5-5
clone_size: -
j_call: TRBJ1-5
d_call: -
cdr3_nt: TGTGCCAGCAGCTTGCGGACTTCGGGGGCTAGCAATCAGCCCCAGCATTTT
cdr3_aa: CASSLRTSGASNQPQHF

v_call: TRBV9
clone_size: -
j_call: TRBJ2-6
d_call: -
cdr3_nt: TGTGCCAGCAGCGTAGGGACAGTTCCCTCCAACGTCCTGACTTTC
cdr3_aa: CASSVGTVPSNVLTF

v_call: TRBV7-7
clone_size: -
j_call: TRBJ2-5
d_call: -
cdr3_nt: TGTGCCAGCAGCCGTCCGGTTACTAAAGAGACCCAGTACTTC
cdr3_aa: CASSRPVTKETQYF

v_call: TRBV28
clone_size: -
j_call: TRBJ1-6
d_call: TRBD1
cdr3_nt: TGTGCCAGCAGTTTACGAATGACAGGGGACTATAATTCACCCCTCCACTTT
cdr3_aa: CASSLRMTGDYNSPLHF

v_call: TRBV7-2
clone_size: -
j_call: TRBJ1-5
d_call: -
cdr3_nt: TGTGCCAGCAGCTTGAGAGGTCAGCCCCAGCATTTT
cdr3_aa: CASSLRGQPQHF

v_call: TRBV4-1
clone_size: -
j_call: TRBJ1-4
d_call: TRBD1
cdr3_nt: TGCGCCAGCAGCCAAGTTGGCCGGGACAGGGTTGAAAAACTGTTTTTT
cdr3_aa: CASSQVGRDRVEKLFF

v_call: TRBV7-2
clone_size: -
j_call: TRBJ2-1
d_call: TRBD2
cdr3_nt: TGTGCCAGCAGCTCGACTAGCGGGGGTAACAATGAGCAGTTCTTC
cdr3_aa: CASSSTSGGNNEQFF

v_call: TRBV4-1
clone_size: -
j_call: TRBJ1-2
d_call: -
cdr3_nt: TGCGCCAGCAGCCAAGAAAGAGCGGGGCCCTATGGCTACACCTTC
cdr3_aa: CASSQERAGPYGYTF